This T cell receptor (beta chain) comes out of a study of blood T cell repertoires in COVID-19. Study overall: Researchers got acute and convalescent COVID-19 samples from the United States, Italy and Spain. T cells, B-cell-depleted T cells, or PBMCs provided the cDNA or gDNA that served as material.

This clone has a single count. In the source study's methods: Estimated nucleated cell counts came from reference gene primer amplification. Sequencing used immunoSEQ multiplex PCR; TCRdb keeps in-frame clones, though not all of them. V, J and clone size reflect that table, while D and trimming were determined from the DNA. The table has around 200,000 clones, 85% to 90% seen once. Sequenced material: peripheral blood. The origin of this receptor is a man at least 80 years old with acute or convalescent COVID-19.

The CDR3 is CATEARGLAGGVDEQFF. DNA of the CDR3: TGTGCCACGGAGGCCCGAGGACTAGCGGGAGGAGTCGATGAGCAGTTCTTC. The V and J genes are TRBV24-1 and TRBJ2-1, with 14 bases fitting TRBD2. In germline, CDR1 is KGHDR, CDR2 SFDVKD. Losses at the gene ends were 10 bases for V and 8 bases for J; bases not matched to a gene: 15. There are 17 residues in the CDR3.